The rows below give T cell receptor beta chains drawn from one sample of a study of T cell responses to AZD1222 COVID-19 vaccine. TCRdb keeps only in-frame clones here, not all; method: immunoSEQ multiplex PCR. The table records 150,000 to 250,000 clones, approximately 89% of them present only once. Sequencing was performed on peripheral blood, taken 28 days after the second AZD1222 dose. The receptor set was obtained from an adult who received the AZD1222 COVID-19 vaccine. CDR3s include the opening cysteine and the closing phenylalanine or tryptophan. Each record gives: V gene, D gene, clone size, J gene, CDR3 DNA, CDR3 protein. A D gene is named only where the DNA matches it firmly. Where a row states a size, it is once, few, many or the class of an expanded clone; other rows omit it.

>TRBV20-1|TRBD2|NA|TRBJ2-2
TGCAGTGCTAGTCCAGCGGGAGGCCTCAGCGGGGAGCTGTTTTTT
CSASPAGGLSGELFF
>TRBV19|NA|NA|TRBJ1-2
TGTGCCAGTAGTATCTGGACCGCTAACTATGGCTACACCTTC
CASSIWTANYGYTF
>TRBV2|NA|NA|TRBJ1-2
TGTGCCAGCAGTGAATATGGGAACCATGGCTACACCTTC
CASSEYGNHGYTF
>TRBV30|NA|NA|TRBJ2-7
TGTGCCTGGAGTGTAGGTGTAGGTCCCTACGAGCAGTACTTC
CAWSVGVGPYEQYF
>TRBV19|TRBD2|NA|TRBJ2-7
TGTGCCAGTCGTAGCGGGAGTCCCTACGAGCAGTACTTC
CASRSGSPYEQYF
>TRBV10-3|NA|once|TRBJ1-2
TGTGCCATCAGTGGTAGCTCTAATGGCTACACCTTC
CAISGSSNGYTF
>TRBV2|NA|NA|TRBJ1-5
TGTGCCAGCAGTGAGTACGGGCAAGGTGAGCCCCAGCATTTT
CASSEYGQGEPQHF
>TRBV7-2|NA|NA|TRBJ1-5
TGTGCCAGCAGCCTGACAGGAAATCAGCCCCAGCATTTT
CASSLTGNQPQHF
>TRBV11-1|NA|NA|TRBJ2-3
TGTGCCAGCAGCTTAGGGTCCCGCAGAAGCACAGATACGCAGTATTTT
CASSLGSRRSTDTQYF
>TRBV18|NA|NA|TRBJ2-7
TGTGCCAGCTCTGAGGCCCCGTTTGTCTACGAGCAGTACTTC
CASSEAPFVYEQYF
>TRBV2|NA|NA|TRBJ2-6
TGTGCCAGCAGTGAAGGGACAGCGGTCTCTGGGGCCAACGTCCTGACTTTC
CASSEGTAVSGANVLTF
>TRBV19|NA|NA|TRBJ2-1
TGTGCCAGTAGTATAGGAACCCCGAGCTCCTACAATGAGCAGTTCTTC
CASSIGTPSSYNEQFF
>TRBV7-2|TRBD1|NA|TRBJ1-2
TGTGCCAGCAGCTTAAGGGCAGGGGGACAGCATAACTATGGCTACACCTTC
CASSLRAGGQHNYGYTF